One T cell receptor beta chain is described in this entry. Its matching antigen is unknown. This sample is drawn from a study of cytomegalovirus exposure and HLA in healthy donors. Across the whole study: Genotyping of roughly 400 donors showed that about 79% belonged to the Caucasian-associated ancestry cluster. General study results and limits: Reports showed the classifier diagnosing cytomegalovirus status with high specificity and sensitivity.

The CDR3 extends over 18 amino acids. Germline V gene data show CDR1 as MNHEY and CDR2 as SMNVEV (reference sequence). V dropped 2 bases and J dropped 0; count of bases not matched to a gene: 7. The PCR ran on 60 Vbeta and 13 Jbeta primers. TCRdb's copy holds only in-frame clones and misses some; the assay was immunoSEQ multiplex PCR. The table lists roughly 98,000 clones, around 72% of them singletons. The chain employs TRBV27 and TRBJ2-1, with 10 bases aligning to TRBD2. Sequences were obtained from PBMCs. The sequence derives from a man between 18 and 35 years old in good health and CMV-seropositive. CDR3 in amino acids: CASSLVSGGANSYNEQFF. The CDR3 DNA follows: TGTGCCAGCAGTTTAGTCAGCGGGGGGGCCAACTCCTACAATGAGCAGTTCTTC.